The clone carrying this T cell receptor (beta chain) was seen ten or more times. Its antigen is still unknown. V trimming: 2 bases; J trimming: 4 bases; junction bases outside the gene matches: 2. The CDR3 loop spans 15 amino acids. The germline CDR1 and CDR2 sequences are SGHRS and YFSETQ. This specimen comes from a study of identical twins. One entry per CDR3 protein, called by TCRdb with MiXCR from the 5' RACE reads. Of approximately 600,000 distinct CDR3 sequences in the sample, 9% to 10% were seen once. Study-level points and caveats: Weaker excess twin sharing was seen among beta out-of-frame sequences. Zero-insertion analyses could be partly confounded by invariant MAIT and iNKT cells. Beta clonotypes that were abundant in cord blood contained fewer insertions, a pattern absent from memory repertoires. The study based its conclusions on cross-sectional statistical analysis and did not follow the same donors.

The data also belong to a second study, concerning yellow fever vaccine responses in identical twins.

Sequenced material: PBMCs. This clonotype was sampled from a woman between 18 and 30 years old in good health. The genes are TRBV5-1 and TRBJ2-2; TRBD2 agrees at 10 bases. CDR3: CASSLLAGTTGELFF. DNA of the CDR3: TGCGCCAGCAGCTTACTAGCGGGGACCACCGGGGAGCTGTTTTTT. Drawing the rest from reference TRBV5-1 and TRBJ2-2, the complete variable domain is KAGVTQTPRYLIKTRGQQVTLSCSPISGHRSVSWYQQTPGQGLQFLFEYFSETQRNKGNFPGRFSGRQFSNSRSEMNVSTLELGDSALYLCASSLLAGTTGELFFGEGSRLTVL.